This is a list of T cell receptor beta chains from one sample in a study of blood T cell repertoires in COVID-19. Repertoires were generated with immunoSEQ multiplex PCR, while TCRdb's copy carries only in-frame clones and drops some. The data hold about 210,000 clones, with about 83% observed a single time. Source material: peripheral blood. The receptors stem from a woman aged 40 to 50 with active or convalescent COVID-19. Each CDR3 is given with its conserved first and last residue. The order of the fields is D gene, V gene, clone size, J gene, CDR3 protein, CDR3 DNA. D genes are given only for firm matches. Rows give clone size only sometimes, using once, few, many, or a class for an expanded clone.

TRBD1,TRBV5-1,few,TRBJ1-1,CASSGFGTGQTEAFF,TGCGCCAGCAGCGGTTTCGGGACAGGGCAAACTGAAGCTTTCTTT
NA,TRBV2,once,TRBJ2-1,CARRDQGNEQFF,TGTGCCAGGAGAGATCAGGGGAATGAGCAGTTCTTC
TRBD2,TRBV10-1,NA,TRBJ2-7,CASREGLAGDRSYEQYF,TGCGCCAGCAGGGAGGGTCTAGCGGGAGATCGGTCCTACGAGCAGTACTTC
NA,TRBV19,once,TRBJ2-7,CASSIQGLDEQYF,TGTGCCAGTAGTATTCAGGGTCTCGACGAGCAGTACTTC
TRBD1,TRBV29-1,once,TRBJ2-5,CSVGGGRGETQYF,TGCAGCGTTGGAGGGGGCCGAGGAGAGACCCAGTACTTC
TRBD2,TRBV11-3,NA,TRBJ2-1,CASSIAGGEIYEQFF,TGTGCCAGCAGCATAGCGGGAGGGGAGATATATGAGCAGTTCTTC
TRBD2,TRBV4-3,once,TRBJ2-4,CASSHPFSGALLISAKNIQYF,TGCGCCAGCAGCCATCCCTTTAGCGGGGCGCTTCTTATTTCAGCCAAAAACATTCAGTACTTC
NA,TRBV30,NA,TRBJ1-2,CAWSVRTGRFYGYTF,TGTGCCTGGAGTGTACGAACAGGGCGGTTTTATGGCTACACCTTC
NA,TRBV19,NA,TRBJ1-5,CASTPEGLRNQPQHF,TGTGCCAGTACCCCGGAGGGGTTGCGCAATCAGCCCCAGCATTTT
NA,TRBV7-6,few,TRBJ2-7,CASSHLTGSAYEQYF,TGTGCCAGCAGCCATCTTACAGGGAGCGCCTACGAGCAGTACTTC
TRBD2,TRBV7-9,NA,TRBJ2-3,CAGQTSGGRTDTQYF,TGTGCCGGCCAAACGTCGGGGGGGCGGACAGATACGCAGTATTTT
TRBD1,TRBV9,few,TRBJ1-1,CASSVEQGATTEAFF,TGTGCCAGCAGCGTAGAGCAGGGGGCGACGACTGAAGCTTTCTTT
TRBD1,TRBV6-6,NA,TRBJ1-2,CASSFGQGNYGYTF,TGTGCCAGCAGTTTCGGACAGGGGAACTATGGCTACACCTTC
NA,TRBV7-6,NA,TRBJ2-7,CASSLDSSLLSEQYF,TGTGCCAGCAGCTTAGACAGTTCCCTTCTAAGCGAGCAGTACTTC
NA,TRBV28,NA,TRBJ1-2,CASIGGYGYTF,TGTGCCAGCATAGGAGGCTATGGCTACACCTTC
NA,TRBV7-9,NA,TRBJ1-6,CASSFGRESPLHF,TGTGCCAGCAGCTTTGGGAGAGAGTCACCCCTCCACTTT
NA,TRBV2,NA,TRBJ2-7,CASASRRDLSYEQYF,TGTGCCAGCGCTTCGAGGAGGGATCTGTCCTACGAGCAGTACTTC
NA,TRBV30,NA,TRBJ1-1,CAWTGRSRDTEAFF,TGTGCCTGGACCGGCCGGTCTCGGGACACTGAAGCTTTCTTT
TRBD2,TRBV19,NA,TRBJ2-1,CASSPAGPGGYNEQFF,TGTGCCAGTAGTCCTGCGGGCCCGGGAGGGTACAATGAGCAGTTCTTC
NA,TRBV4-3,NA,TRBJ1-6,CASSQILGSPLHF,TGCGCCAGCAGCCAGATCCTCGGGTCACCCCTCCACTTT
TRBD1,TRBV27,NA,TRBJ1-1,CASSPGTGNTEAFF,TGTGCCAGCAGTCCCGGGACAGGGAACACTGAAGCTTTCTTT
NA,TRBV19,NA,TRBJ1-6,CASSIIRQGLLYNSPLHF,TGTGCCAGTAGTATTATACGTCAGGGCCTGCTATATAATTCACCCCTCCACTTT
TRBD1,TRBV29-1,NA,TRBJ1-1,CSVTTGTPEAFF,TGCAGCGTTACGACAGGGACGCCCGAAGCTTTCTTT
NA,TRBV27,NA,TRBJ2-3,CASSFLGGAGTTDTQYF,TGTGCCAGCAGTTTCCTTGGTGGGGCGGGGACCACAGATACGCAGTATTTT
NA,TRBV7-9,once,TRBJ1-2,CASSLIRTNGYTF,TGTGCCAGCAGCTTAATCAGAACGAATGGCTACACCTTC
NA,TRBV12-5,NA,TRBJ2-1,CASARGVGSYNEQFF,TGTGCTAGTGCCCGAGGTGTTGGCTCCTACAATGAGCAGTTCTTC
TRBD2,TRBV2,NA,TRBJ2-2,CASSDWASGRTGELFF,TGTGCCAGCAGTGATTGGGCTAGCGGGAGAACCGGGGAGCTGTTTTTT
TRBD1,TRBV4-3,NA,TRBJ1-2,CASSQQPGQGGYGYTF,TGCGCCAGCAGCCAGCAACCGGGACAGGGGGGGTATGGCTACACCTTC
TRBD1,TRBV14,NA,TRBJ2-1,CASSPWTGTYNEQFF,TGTGCCAGCAGCCCGTGGACAGGGACCTACAATGAGCAGTTCTTC
TRBD1,TRBV5-4,NA,TRBJ2-3,CASSLGQGVSTDTQYF,TGTGCCAGCAGCTTGGGACAGGGGGTTTCGACAGATACGCAGTATTTT
NA,TRBV5-1,NA,TRBJ2-2,CASSFSGTRNTGELFF,TGCGCCAGCAGCTTCTCCGGGACACGGAACACCGGGGAGCTGTTTTTT
TRBD1,TRBV19,NA,TRBJ2-7,CASRERDRGYEQYF,TGTGCCAGTCGAGAACGGGACAGGGGGTACGAGCAGTACTTC
TRBD1,TRBV7-2,NA,TRBJ1-3,CASSSKQGSSGNTIYF,TGTGCCAGCAGCTCTAAACAGGGGAGCTCTGGAAACACCATATATTTT
NA,TRBV28,NA,TRBJ1-1,CASSFRREAFF,TGTGCCAGCAGTTTTCGTCGTGAAGCTTTCTTT
NA,TRBV5-6,NA,TRBJ1-2,CASSETAAGYTF,TGTGCCAGCAGCGAGACTGCAGCGGGCTACACCTTC
TRBD1,TRBV7-3,NA,TRBJ2-1,CASSLNPGQGGYNEQFF,TGTGCCAGCAGCTTAAACCCCGGACAGGGCGGTTACAATGAGCAGTTCTTC
NA,TRBV7-2,NA,TRBJ1-2,CASSSSVGEGYTF,TGTGCCAGCAGTTCCTCGGTGGGAGAAGGCTACACCTTC